This T cell receptor beta chain was profiled in a study of OX40 agonist ivuxolimab in advanced cancers. Study-wide results and limits: CD8+ T cells averaged more expanded clones than CD4+. Still undetermined is the antigen specificity of the expanded peripheral T cells.

The sampling schedule covered blood at baseline, cycle 4 day 1, and cycle 7 day 1. The CDR3 runs 18 residues. CDR1 is SGDLS, CDR2 YYNGEE, per germline. Trimming at V came to 0 bases and at J to 5 bases, leaving 14 bases not matched to a gene. As to this clone: What it binds is unknown.

Sequencing was performed with immunoSEQ multiplex PCR; in TCRdb, only in-frame clones are kept and a portion is missing. Of 85,000 to 130,000 clones detected, approximately 90% appear once; the ten largest clones hold around 0.47%. This sequence joins TRBV9 and TRBJ2-5; 9 bases line up with TRBD2. This specimen was CD4+ or CD8+ T cells sorted from blood, taken in a trial of the OX40 agonist ivuxolimab. This clonotype was sampled from an adult with an advanced solid tumor such as melanoma, head and neck, liver or kidney cancer. DNA for the CDR3: TGTGCCAGCAGCGTAGATCCGAGCGGGGGGTTGGCTTGGGAGACCCAGTACTTC. Its protein is CASSVDPSGGLAWETQYF.